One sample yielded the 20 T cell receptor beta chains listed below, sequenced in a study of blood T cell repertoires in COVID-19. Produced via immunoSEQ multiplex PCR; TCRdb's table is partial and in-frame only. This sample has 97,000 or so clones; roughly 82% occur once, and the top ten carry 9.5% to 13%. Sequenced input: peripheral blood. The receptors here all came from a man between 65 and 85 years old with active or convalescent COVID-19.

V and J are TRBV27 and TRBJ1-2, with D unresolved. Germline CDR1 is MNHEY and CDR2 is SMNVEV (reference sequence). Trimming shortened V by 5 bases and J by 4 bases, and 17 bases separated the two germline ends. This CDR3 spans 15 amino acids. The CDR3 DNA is TGTGCCAGCAGTCCAAGGAGTATCGAGTCCTATGGCTACACCTTC. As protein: CASSPRSIESYGYTF.

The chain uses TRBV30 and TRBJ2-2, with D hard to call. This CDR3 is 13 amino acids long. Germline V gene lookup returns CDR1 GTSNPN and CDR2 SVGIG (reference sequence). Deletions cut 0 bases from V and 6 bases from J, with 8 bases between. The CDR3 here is CAWSVGVPGELFF. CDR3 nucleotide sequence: TGTGCCTGGAGTGTAGGAGTCCCCGGGGAGCTGTTTTTT. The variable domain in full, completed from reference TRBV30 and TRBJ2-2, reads SQTIHQWPATLVQPVGSPLSLECTVEGTSNPNLYWYRQAAGRGLQLLFYSVGIGQISSEVPQNLSASRPQDRQFILSSKKLLLSDSGFYLCAWSVGVPGELFFGEGSRLTVL.

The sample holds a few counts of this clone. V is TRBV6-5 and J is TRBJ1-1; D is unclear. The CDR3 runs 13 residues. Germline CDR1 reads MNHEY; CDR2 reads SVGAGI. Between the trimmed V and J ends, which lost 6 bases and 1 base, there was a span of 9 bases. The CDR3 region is CASSQKWNTEAFF. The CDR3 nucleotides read TGTGCCAGCAGCCAAAAATGGAACACTGAAGCTTTCTTT.

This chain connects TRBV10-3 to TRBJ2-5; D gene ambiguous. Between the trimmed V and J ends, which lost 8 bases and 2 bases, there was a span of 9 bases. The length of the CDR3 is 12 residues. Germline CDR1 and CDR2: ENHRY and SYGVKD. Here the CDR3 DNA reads TGTGCCATCGGGCAGCAGCAAGAGACCCAGTACTTC. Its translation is CAIGQQQETQYF.

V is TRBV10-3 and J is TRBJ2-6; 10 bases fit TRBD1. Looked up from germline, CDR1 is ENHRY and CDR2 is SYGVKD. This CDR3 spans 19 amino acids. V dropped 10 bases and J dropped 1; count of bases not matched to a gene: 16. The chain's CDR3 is CATLTPTGGALSGANVLTF. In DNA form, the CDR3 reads TGTGCCACCCTAACCCCGACAGGGGGCGCGCTATCTGGGGCCAACGTCCTGACTTTC.

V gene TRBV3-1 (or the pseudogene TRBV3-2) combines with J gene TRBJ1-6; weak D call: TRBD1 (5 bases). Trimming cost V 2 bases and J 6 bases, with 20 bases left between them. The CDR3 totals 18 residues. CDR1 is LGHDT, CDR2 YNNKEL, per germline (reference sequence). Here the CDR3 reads CASSQQGRFVSFNSPLHF. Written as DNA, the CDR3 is TGTGCCAGCAGCCAACAGGGAAGGTTCGTCTCTTTTAATTCACCCCTCCACTTT.

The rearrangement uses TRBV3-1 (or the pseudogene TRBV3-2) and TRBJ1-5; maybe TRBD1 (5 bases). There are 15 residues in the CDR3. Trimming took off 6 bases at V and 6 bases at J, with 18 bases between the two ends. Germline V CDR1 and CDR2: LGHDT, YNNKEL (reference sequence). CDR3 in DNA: TGTGCCAGCAGTCACTCTCTGGGGGGTGGTCAGCCCCAGCATTTT. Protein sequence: CASSHSLGGGQPQHF.

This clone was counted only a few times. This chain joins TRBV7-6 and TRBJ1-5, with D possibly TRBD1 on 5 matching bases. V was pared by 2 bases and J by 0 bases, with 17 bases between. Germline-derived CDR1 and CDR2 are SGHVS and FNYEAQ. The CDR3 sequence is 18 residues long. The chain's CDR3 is CASSLSPPTENSNQPQHF. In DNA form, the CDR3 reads TGTGCCAGCAGCTTATCACCCCCGACAGAAAATAGCAATCAGCCCCAGCATTTT.

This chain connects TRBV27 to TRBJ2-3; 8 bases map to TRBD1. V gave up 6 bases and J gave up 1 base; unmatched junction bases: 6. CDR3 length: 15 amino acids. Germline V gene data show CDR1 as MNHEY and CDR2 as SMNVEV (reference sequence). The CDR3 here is CASRNRGIGTDTQYF. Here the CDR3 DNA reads TGTGCCAGCAGGAACAGGGGGATCGGCACAGATACGCAGTATTTT.

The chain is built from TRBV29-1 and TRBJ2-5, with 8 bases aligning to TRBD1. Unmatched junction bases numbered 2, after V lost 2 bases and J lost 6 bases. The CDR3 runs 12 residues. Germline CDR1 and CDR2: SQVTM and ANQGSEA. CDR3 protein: CSVEQGAKTQYF. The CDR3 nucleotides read TGCAGCGTTGAACAGGGGGCAAAGACCCAGTACTTC.

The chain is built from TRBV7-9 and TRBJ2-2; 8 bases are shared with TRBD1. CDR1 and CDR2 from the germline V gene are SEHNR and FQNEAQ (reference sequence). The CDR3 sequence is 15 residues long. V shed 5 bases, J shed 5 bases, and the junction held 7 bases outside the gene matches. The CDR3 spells CASSAQGARTGELFF. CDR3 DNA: TGTGCCAGCAGCGCGCAGGGGGCGAGAACCGGGGAGCTGTTTTTT.

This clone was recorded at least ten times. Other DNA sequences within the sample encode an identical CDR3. This CDR3 is CASSSESNTEAFF. The CDR3 DNA follows: TGTGCCAGCAGCTCCGAGTCGAACACTGAAGCTTTCTTT. This rearrangement joins TRBV7-9 to TRBJ1-1; D uncertain. The germline V gene has CDR1 SEHNR and CDR2 FQNEAQ (reference sequence). Trimming cost V 4 bases and J 1 base, with 7 bases left between them. The CDR3 loop spans 13 amino acids.

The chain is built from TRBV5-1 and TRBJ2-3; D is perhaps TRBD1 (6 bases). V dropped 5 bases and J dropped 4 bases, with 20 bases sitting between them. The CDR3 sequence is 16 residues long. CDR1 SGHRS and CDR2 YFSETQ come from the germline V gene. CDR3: CASRDGGPGVSDTQYF. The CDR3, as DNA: TGCGCCAGCAGGGATGGTGGGCCAGGGGTTTCAGATACGCAGTATTTT.

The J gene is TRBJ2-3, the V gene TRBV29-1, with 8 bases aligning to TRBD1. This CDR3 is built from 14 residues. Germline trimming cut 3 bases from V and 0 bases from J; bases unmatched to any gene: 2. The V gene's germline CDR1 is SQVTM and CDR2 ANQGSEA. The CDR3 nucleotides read TGCAGCGTTGAGGGGACAGGTAGCACAGATACGCAGTATTTT. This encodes CSVEGTGSTDTQYF.

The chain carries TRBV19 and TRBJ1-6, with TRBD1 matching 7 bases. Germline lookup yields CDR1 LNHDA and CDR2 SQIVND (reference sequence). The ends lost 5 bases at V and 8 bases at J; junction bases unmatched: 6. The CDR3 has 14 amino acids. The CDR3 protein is CASSQQGQDSPLHF. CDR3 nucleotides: TGTGCCAGTAGTCAACAGGGGCAGGATTCACCCCTCCACTTT.

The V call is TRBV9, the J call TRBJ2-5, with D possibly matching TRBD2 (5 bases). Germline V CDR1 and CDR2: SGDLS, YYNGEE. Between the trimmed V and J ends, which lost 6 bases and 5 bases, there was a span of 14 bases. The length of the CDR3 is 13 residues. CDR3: CASNSGWRETQYF. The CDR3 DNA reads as TGTGCCAGCAACTCAGGCTGGAGGGAGACCCAGTACTTC.

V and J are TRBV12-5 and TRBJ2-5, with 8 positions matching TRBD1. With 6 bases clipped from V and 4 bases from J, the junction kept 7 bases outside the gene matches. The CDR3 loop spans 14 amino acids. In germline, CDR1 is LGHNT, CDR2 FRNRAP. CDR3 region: CASGPQGTGETQYF. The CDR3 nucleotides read TGTGCTAGTGGCCCACAGGGGACAGGAGAGACCCAGTACTTC.

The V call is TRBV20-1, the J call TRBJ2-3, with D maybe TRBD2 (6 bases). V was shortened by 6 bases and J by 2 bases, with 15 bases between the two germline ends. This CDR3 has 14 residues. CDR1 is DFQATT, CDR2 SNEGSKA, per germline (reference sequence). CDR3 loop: CSASRGGVTDTQYF. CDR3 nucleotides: TGCAGTGCCAGTCGTGGCGGGGTCACAGATACGCAGTATTTT.

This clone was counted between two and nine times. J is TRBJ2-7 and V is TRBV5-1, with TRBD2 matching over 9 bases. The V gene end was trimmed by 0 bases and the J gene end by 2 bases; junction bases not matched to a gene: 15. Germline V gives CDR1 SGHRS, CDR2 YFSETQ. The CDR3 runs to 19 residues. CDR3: CASSLVVGPGLARTYEQYF. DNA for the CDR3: TGCGCCAGCAGCTTGGTTGTGGGGCCGGGACTAGCCCGAACCTACGAGCAGTACTTC.

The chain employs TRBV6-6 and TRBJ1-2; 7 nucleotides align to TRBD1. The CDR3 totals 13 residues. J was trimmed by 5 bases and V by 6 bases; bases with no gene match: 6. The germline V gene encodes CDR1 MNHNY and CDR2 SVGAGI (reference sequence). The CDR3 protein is CASSIGTEYGYTF. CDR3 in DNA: TGTGCCAGCAGCATCGGGACAGAGTATGGCTACACCTTC.